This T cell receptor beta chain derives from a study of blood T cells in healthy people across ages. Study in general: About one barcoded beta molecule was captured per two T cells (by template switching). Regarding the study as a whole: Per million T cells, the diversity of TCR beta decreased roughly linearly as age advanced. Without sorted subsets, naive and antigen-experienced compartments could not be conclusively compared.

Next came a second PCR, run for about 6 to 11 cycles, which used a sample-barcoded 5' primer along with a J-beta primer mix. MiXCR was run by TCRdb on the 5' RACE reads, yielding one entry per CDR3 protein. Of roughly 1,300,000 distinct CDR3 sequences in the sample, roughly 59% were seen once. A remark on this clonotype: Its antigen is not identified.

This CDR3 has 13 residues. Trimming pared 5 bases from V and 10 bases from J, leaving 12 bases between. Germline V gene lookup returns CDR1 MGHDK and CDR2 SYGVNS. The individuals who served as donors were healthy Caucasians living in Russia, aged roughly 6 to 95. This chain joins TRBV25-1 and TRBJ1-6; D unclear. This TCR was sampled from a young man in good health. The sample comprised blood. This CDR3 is CASSRSRESPLHF. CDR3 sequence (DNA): TGTGCCAGCAGTCGCTCCCGGGAATCACCCCTCCACTTT.